This T cell receptor (beta chain) originates from a study of cytomegalovirus exposure and HLA in healthy donors. Turning to the study itself: The same platform used for the roughly 650 first-cohort repertoires was also used for the approximately 120 validation repertoires, as a later analysis reported. Study findings and constraints: Investigators reported fewer than 200 TCR beta chains as tied to cytomegalovirus. One later analysis, an examination of the 120 validation repertoires, found that first-cohort TCR clusters tended to co-occur in them.

Concerning this clone: What it binds is not known.

The protocol was immunoSEQ multiplex PCR, while the TCRdb copy is restricted to in-frame clones and leaves out a portion. Among 120,000 to 150,000 clones listed, about nine tenths were seen once. Germline values: CDR1 SGHRS, CDR2 YFSETQ. The CDR3 length is 13 residues. Trimming pared 3 bases from V and 5 bases from J, leaving 11 bases between. The receptor's source is a man between 18 and 29 years old in good health and CMV-seronegative. Input material: PBMCs. This sequence joins TRBV5-1 and TRBJ2-5; TRBD1 might be the D (6 bases). CDR3: CASSYNRDETQYF. The CDR3 DNA follows: TGCGCCAGCAGCTACAACAGGGACGAGACCCAGTACTTC.